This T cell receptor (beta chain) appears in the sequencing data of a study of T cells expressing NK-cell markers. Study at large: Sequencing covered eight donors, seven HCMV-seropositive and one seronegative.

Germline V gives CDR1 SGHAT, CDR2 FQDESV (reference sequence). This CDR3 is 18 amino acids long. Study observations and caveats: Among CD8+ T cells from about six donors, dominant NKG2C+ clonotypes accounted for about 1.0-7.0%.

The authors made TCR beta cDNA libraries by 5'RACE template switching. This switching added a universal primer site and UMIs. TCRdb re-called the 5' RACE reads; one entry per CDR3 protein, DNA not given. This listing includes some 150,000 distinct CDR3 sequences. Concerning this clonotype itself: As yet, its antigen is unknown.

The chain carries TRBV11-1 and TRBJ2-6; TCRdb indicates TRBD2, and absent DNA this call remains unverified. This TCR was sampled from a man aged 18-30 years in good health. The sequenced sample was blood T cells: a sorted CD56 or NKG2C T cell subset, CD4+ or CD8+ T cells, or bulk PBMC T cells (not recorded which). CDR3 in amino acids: CAYVWGLPTGSGANVLTF.